The 30 T cell receptor beta chains listed next were all sequenced from one sample in a study of molecular identifiers for immune sequencing clone quantification. TCRdb analysed the PCR reads with MiXCR anew, one entry per CDR3 protein. The table lists under 600,000 distinct CDR3 sequences, about 21% of them singletons, with around 0.84% in the top ten. Sequences were obtained from naive CD8+ T cells from blood, with Jurkat cell RNA spiked in. Sample subset: FACS-sorted CD8+CD4-CCR7+CD45RA+ naive T cells. The receptors shown here come from a human donor in good health. Some libraries in this study had Jurkat cell RNA spiked in.

The chain employs TRBV11-2 and TRBJ2-1; 8 bases fit TRBD1. The CDR3 has 14 amino acids. The J segment lost 4 bases and the V segment lost 5 bases, leaving 4 bases of the junction unmatched. Germline loops: CDR1 SGHAT, CDR2 FQNNGV. CDR3 coding DNA: TGTGCCAGCAGCCAGGGACAGGCGTACAATGAGCAGTTCTTC. Amino acids: CASSQGQAYNEQFF.

This clonotype was picked up many times. The rearrangement uses TRBV20-1 and TRBJ1-1; D gene uncertain. From germline, CDR1 is DFQATT and CDR2 SNEGSKA (reference sequence). V was clipped by 0 bases and J by 0 bases, with 8 bases between them. The CDR3 sequence is 14 residues long. This CDR3 is CSAREWEMNTEAFF. The CDR3 DNA reads as TGCAGTGCTAGAGAGTGGGAAATGAACACTGAAGCTTTCTTT.

Comment on this clonotype: A read error may produce the germline difference seen at one junction end. The gene calls are TRBV9 and TRBJ1-3; a weak D match, TRBD1 (5 bases). Germline assignment: CDR1 SGDLS and CDR2 YYNGEE. The CDR3 runs to 15 residues. The DNA for the CDR3 is TGTGCCAGCAGCGATTTCGGGACGTCTGGGAACACCATATATTTT. This translates into CASSDFGTSGNTIYF.

CDR3 residues: CASSQDPGQVEAFF. Written as DNA, the CDR3 is TGCGCCAGCAGCCAAGATCCGGGACAGGTTGAAGCTTTCTTT. This chain joins TRBV4-1 and TRBJ1-1; 8 nucleotides agree with TRBD1. Germline V gene lookup returns CDR1 MGHRA and CDR2 YSYEKL. The CDR3 length is 14 residues. The junction had 4 bases not matched to a gene; V was cut back by 0 bases and J by 7 bases.

This clonotype came up many times. The V call is TRBV20-1, the J call TRBJ2-7, with D perhaps matching TRBD2 (5 bases). The germline V gene encodes CDR1 DFQATT and CDR2 SNEGSKA (reference sequence). V lost 3 bases and J lost 6, with 9 bases in between. The CDR3 is made up of 11 amino acids. CDR3: CSARRVGEQYF. CDR3 sequence (DNA): TGCAGTGCTAGGAGGGTCGGCGAGCAGTACTTC.

The chain employs TRBV5-3 and TRBJ1-4; unclear D gene. TRBV5-3 is annotated as an ORF whose role is uncertain. V was clipped by 8 bases and J by 5 bases, with 13 bases between them. The CDR3 sequence is 13 residues long. The CDR3 DNA reads TGTGCCAGCAGTCCCCCTGGGAATGAAAAACTGTTTTTT. It is translated as CASSPPGNEKLFF.

This clonotype was picked up a small number of times. This sequence joins TRBV12-3 or TRBV12-4 and TRBJ2-4; 7 nucleotides line up with TRBD2. The V and J ends lost 6 bases and 0 bases, in that order; junction bases with no gene match: 11. This CDR3 comprises 17 residues. This chain's CDR3 is CASSPSSGALAKNIQYF. The CDR3 DNA follows: TGTGCCAGCAGCCCGTCGAGCGGGGCCCTAGCCAAAAACATTCAGTACTTC.

Concerning this clonotype itself: This clone may be a read error of a much larger clone one base away. The genes are TRBV30 and TRBJ2-4; weak D call: TRBD1 (7 bases). CDR1 and CDR2 from the germline V gene are GTSNPN and SVGIG (reference sequence). The CDR3 length is 14 residues. V was pared by 0 bases and J by 15 bases, with 21 bases between. The CDR3 reads CAWSVVEGASARYF. DNA for the CDR3: TGTGCCTGGAGTGTAGTGGAGGGGGCGAGCGCTCGGTACTTC.

The gene calls are TRBV7-9 and TRBJ1-1, with 9 positions matching TRBD1. V lost 5 bases and J lost 11; bases outside the gene matches: 15. Germline assignment: CDR1 SEHNR and CDR2 FQNEAQ (reference sequence). The CDR3 contains 15 residues. In nucleotides, the CDR3 is TGTGCCAGCAGCGCATCGACAGGGGGAAAAGGGGCGGCTTTCTTT. Protein: CASSASTGGKGAAFF.

This clonotype was seen a handful of times. This may come from a read error, since a much larger clone is one base off. This is likely a read error, given that the CDR3 carries no conserved phenylalanine or tryptophan at its end. The rearrangement uses TRBV2 and TRBJ2-7; D may correspond to TRBD1 or TRBD2 (5 bases each). V lost 3 bases, J lost 7 bases, and 10 bases lay in between. CDR1 is SNHLY, CDR2 FYNNEI, per germline. This CDR3 is 12 amino acids long. The CDR3 nucleotides are TGTGCCAGCAGTGAGATGGGACGGGAGCAGTACTCC. Translation gives CASSEMGREQYS.

The sample holds a few counts of this clonotype. DNA for the CDR3: TGTGCCAGCAGCTTACTGGTGCCTGAAGCTTTCTTT. Its protein is CASSLLVPEAFF. The chain employs TRBV11-2 and TRBJ1-1; D unresolved. CDR1 and CDR2 (germline): SGHAT, FQNNGV. V gave up 2 bases and J gave up 6 bases, with 7 bases separating them. There are 12 residues in the CDR3. The variable domain in full, completed from reference TRBV11-2 and TRBJ1-1, reads EAGVAQSPRYKIIEKRQSVAFWCNPISGHATLYWYQQILGQGPKLLIQFQNNGVVDDSQLPKDRFSAERLKGVDSTLKIQPAKLEDSAVYLCASSLLVPEAFFGQGTRLTVV.

The J gene is TRBJ2-7, the V gene TRBV27; 7 bases map to TRBD2. The germline CDR1 and CDR2 sequences are MNHEY and SMNVEV (reference sequence). The CDR3 loop spans 16 amino acids. J lost 3 bases, V lost 2 bases, and 10 bases had no gene match. CDR3 protein: CASSLVGGSAVYEQYF. The CDR3 DNA reads as TGTGCCAGCAGTTTAGTGGGCGGGAGTGCGGTCTACGAGCAGTACTTC.

Notes on this clonotype: It may be a read error: a sequence one base away is much more abundant. This rearrangement joins TRBV12-3 or TRBV12-4 to TRBJ2-1; 10 bases are shared with TRBD1. The CDR3 is made up of 16 amino acids. With 5 bases clipped from V and 8 bases from J, the junction kept 12 bases outside the gene matches. CDR3 loop: CASSPSRDRGRDEQFF. The CDR3 DNA is TGTGCCAGCAGTCCCTCCCGGGACAGGGGTAGGGATGAGCAGTTCTTC.

This chain connects TRBV5-1 to TRBJ2-7; 10 nucleotides agree with TRBD1. The junction had 3 bases not matched to a gene; V was cut back by 0 bases and J by 0 bases. The CDR3 contains 16 residues. Germline assignment: CDR1 SGHRS and CDR2 YFSETQ. CDR3 protein: CASSLEGQGSSYEQYF. The CDR3 region has the DNA TGCGCCAGCAGCTTGGAGGGACAGGGGAGCTCCTACGAGCAGTACTTC.

This clonotype was seen repeatedly, ten times or more. The gene calls are TRBV9 and TRBJ2-3, with a possible D match to TRBD1 (5 bases). The CDR3 is 14 amino acids. V was clipped by 4 bases and J by 4 bases, with 13 bases between them. The germline V gene encodes CDR1 SGDLS and CDR2 YYNGEE. The CDR3 nucleotides read TGTGCCAGCAGCCCCAGCCAGGGTCCAGATACGCAGTATTTT. Translation: CASSPSQGPDTQYF.

This clonotype was seen at least ten times. V is TRBV7-9 and J is TRBJ1-3; no clear D gene. CDR3 length equals 12 residues. Germline-derived CDR1 and CDR2 are SEHNR and FQNEAQ (reference sequence). Trimming cost V 5 bases and J 11 bases, with 13 bases left between them. The CDR3 sequence: CASSPGTYPIYF. The CDR3 DNA is TGTGCCAGCAGCCCAGGAACGTACCCCATATATTTT.

V and J are TRBV7-8 and TRBJ2-3, with D tentatively TRBD1 or TRBD2 (6 bases each). Germline V gene data show CDR1 as SGHVS and CDR2 as FQNEAQ. V shed 5 bases and J shed 7 bases, with 16 bases lying between them. The length of the CDR3 is 14 residues. The CDR3 nucleotides read TGTGCCAGCAGCCCGCCGGGAGACAGGTATACGCAGTATTTT. It codes for CASSPPGDRYTQYF.

The sample holds many counts of this clonotype. This chain joins TRBV7-9 and TRBJ2-7; 9 bases fit TRBD2. CDR1 and CDR2 (germline): SEHNR, FQNEAQ (reference sequence). Losses at the gene ends were 5 bases for V and 6 bases for J; bases not matched to a gene: 5. The CDR3 has 13 residues. The CDR3 loop is CASSPGTSREQYF. The CDR3 DNA sequence: TGTGCCAGCAGCCCGGGGACTAGCCGCGAGCAGTACTTC. Supplemented by reference TRBV7-9 and TRBJ2-7, the full variable domain reads DTGVSQNPRHKITKRGQNVTFRCDPISEHNRLYWYRQTLGQGPEFLTYFQNEAQLEKSRLLSDRFSAERPKGSFSTLEIQRTEQGDSAMYLCASSPGTSREQYFGPGTRLTVT.

Notes on this clonotype: Mismatch with germline at one junction end may stem from a read error. The rearrangement links TRBV27 to TRBJ1-4; D call uncertain. This CDR3 spans 16 amino acids. Germline CDR1 reads MNHEY; CDR2 reads SMNVEV (reference sequence). CDR3 DNA: TGTGCCGGCAGTTTATCTGGCGGCGGAAACAATGAAAAACTGTTTTTT. This translates into CAGSLSGGGNNEKLFF.

The genes are TRBV19 and TRBJ2-7; TRBD1 matches 7 bases. The J segment lost 3 bases and the V segment lost 6 bases, leaving 11 bases of the junction unmatched. Germline values: CDR1 LNHDA, CDR2 SQIVND (reference sequence). There are 15 residues in the CDR3. CDR3 sequence: CASRYRHRGNYEQYF. CDR3 bases: TGTGCCAGTAGGTACCGGCACAGGGGAAACTACGAGCAGTACTTC.

The genes are TRBV9 and TRBJ2-3; TRBD1 is a possible D gene (5 bases). The J call may be incorrect, as the DNA end agrees better with TRBJ1-5. The CDR3 sequence is 17 residues long. CDR1 is SGDLS, CDR2 YYNGEE, per germline. The DNA of the CDR3 is TGTGCCAGCGGGGATGGGACTTTGTTCGCTAGCACAGATACGCAGCATTTT. Its translation: CASGDGTLFASTDTQHF.

As concerns this clonotype: A clone one base away is much larger, so this may be a read error. The CDR3 end shows no conserved phenylalanine or tryptophan, and so a read error is likely. This chain uses TRBV12-3 or TRBV12-4 with TRBJ1-1; weak D call: TRBD1 (5 bases). Between the trimmed V and J ends, which lost 1 base and 2 bases, there was a span of 8 bases. The CDR3 has 14 residues. As DNA, the CDR3 is TGTGCCAGCAGTTTAGTGGGGGATAACACTGAAGCTTTCTCT. Translating it yields CASSLVGDNTEAFS.

This clonotype has ten or more counts. The chain has TRBV14 and TRBJ1-1; D not certain. V was clipped by 1 base and J by 1 base, with 7 bases between them. The CDR3 has 14 residues. The germline V gene encodes CDR1 SGHDN and CDR2 FVKESK. The CDR3, as DNA: TGTGCCAGCAGCCAAGCGTCAGGGAACACTGAAGCTTTCTTT. Its protein is CASSQASGNTEAFF.

This clonotype was observed a few times. A read error may produce the germline difference seen at one junction end. The CDR3 region is CASTEGSSCEQYF. The CDR3 DNA sequence: TGTGCCAGCACTGAAGGGAGCTCCTGCGAGCAGTACTTC. J is TRBJ2-7 and V is TRBV28, with TRBD2 as a possible D gene (5 bases). The CDR3 covers 13 residues. Germline V lookup: CDR1 MDHEN, CDR2 SYDVKM.

A note on this clonotype: Since a much larger clone is just one base distant, this may be a read error. The V and J genes are TRBV28 and TRBJ1-5; TRBD1 matches at 9 bases. The V gene end was trimmed by 6 bases and the J gene end by 6 bases; junction bases not matched to a gene: 9. This CDR3 is 15 amino acids long. Germline CDR1 MDHEN, CDR2 SYDVKM. CDR3: CASSSYRGLSQPQHF. The CDR3 DNA reads as TGTGCCAGCAGCTCTTACAGGGGGCTGAGTCAGCCCCAGCATTTT. Combining the CDR3 with reference TRBV28 and TRBJ1-5 gives the whole variable domain DVKVTQSSRYLVKRTGEKVFLECVQDMDHENMFWYRQDPGLGLRLIYFSYDVKMKEKGDIPEGYSVSREKKERFSLILESASTNQTSMYLCASSSYRGLSQPQHFGDGTRLSIL.

CDR3 bases: TGTGCCAGCAGCCTGACAGCGCCTGAGCAGTTCTTC. Protein: CASSLTAPEQFF. The chain has TRBV7-9 and TRBJ2-1, with D possibly matching TRBD1 (5 bases). V lost 5 bases and J 9 bases, leaving 11 bases between the germline ends. CDR1 is SEHNR, CDR2 FQNEAQ, per germline (reference sequence). This CDR3 has 12 amino acids. Full variable domain (outside the CDR3, taken from reference TRBV7-9 and TRBJ2-1): DTGVSQNPRHKITKRGQNVTFRCDPISEHNRLYWYRQTLGQGPEFLTYFQNEAQLEKSRLLSDRFSAERPKGSFSTLEIQRTEQGDSAMYLCASSLTAPEQFFGPGTRLTVL.

The chain links TRBV29-1 to TRBJ2-1, with a tentative D call TRBD2 (5 bases). The germline gives CDR1 SQVTM, CDR2 ANQGSEA. The length of the CDR3 is 15 residues. Trimming stripped 1 base from V and 0 bases from J, with 10 bases between. The CDR3 loop reads CSVEGTPGSYNEQFF. CDR3 sequence (DNA): TGCAGCGTTGAAGGGACTCCCGGCTCCTACAATGAGCAGTTCTTC.

In its sample, this clonotype was seen a few times. This chain connects TRBV30 to TRBJ1-2, with D maybe TRBD1 (5 bases). Germline CDR1 is GTSNPN and CDR2 is SVGIG (reference sequence). With 2 bases removed from V and 8 bases from J, the gap between germline ends came to 12 bases. There are 12 residues in the CDR3. Here the CDR3 DNA reads TGTGCCTGGAGTATCCAGGGAGGCGGCTACACCTTC. It yields the protein CAWSIQGGGYTF.

This chain links TRBV7-9 with TRBJ1-1; D is possibly TRBD1 (5 bases). This CDR3 comprises 14 residues. CDR1 and CDR2 from the germline V gene are SEHNR and FQNEAQ (reference sequence). Trimming took off 8 bases at V and 4 bases at J, with 17 bases between the two ends. The CDR3 loop reads CASGYVGGFTEAFF. CDR3 in DNA: TGTGCCAGCGGGTATGTCGGGGGGTTCACTGAAGCTTTCTTT. The complete variable domain, with remaining parts taken from reference TRBV7-9 and TRBJ1-1, reads DTGVSQNPRHKITKRGQNVTFRCDPISEHNRLYWYRQTLGQGPEFLTYFQNEAQLEKSRLLSDRFSAERPKGSFSTLEIQRTEQGDSAMYLCASGYVGGFTEAFFGQGTRLTVV.

This clonotype was found many times. The V gene is TRBV5-6, the J gene TRBJ2-4; D unresolved. This CDR3 has 16 amino acids. The germline gives CDR1 SGHDT, CDR2 YYEEEE. V was trimmed by 0 bases and J by 8 bases, leaving 18 bases between them. The CDR3, as DNA: TGTGCCAGCAGCTTGGGACGGAAGGAACAGTATGACATTCAGTACTTC. Translating it yields CASSLGRKEQYDIQYF.